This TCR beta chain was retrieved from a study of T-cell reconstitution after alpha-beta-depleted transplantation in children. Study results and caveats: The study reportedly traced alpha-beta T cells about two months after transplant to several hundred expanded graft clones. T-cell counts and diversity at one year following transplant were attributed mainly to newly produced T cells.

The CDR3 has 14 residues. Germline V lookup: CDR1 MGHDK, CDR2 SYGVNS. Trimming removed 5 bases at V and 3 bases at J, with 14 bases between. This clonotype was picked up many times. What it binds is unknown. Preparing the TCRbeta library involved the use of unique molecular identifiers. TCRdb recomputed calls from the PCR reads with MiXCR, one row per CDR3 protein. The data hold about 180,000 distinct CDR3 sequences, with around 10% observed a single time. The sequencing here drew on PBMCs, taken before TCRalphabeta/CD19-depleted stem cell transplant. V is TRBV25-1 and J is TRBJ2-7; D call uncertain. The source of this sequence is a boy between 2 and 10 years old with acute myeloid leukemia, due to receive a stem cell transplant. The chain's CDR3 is CASSQYGPGYEQYF. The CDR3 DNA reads TGTGCCAGCAGTCAGTACGGACCGGGCTACGAGCAGTACTTC.